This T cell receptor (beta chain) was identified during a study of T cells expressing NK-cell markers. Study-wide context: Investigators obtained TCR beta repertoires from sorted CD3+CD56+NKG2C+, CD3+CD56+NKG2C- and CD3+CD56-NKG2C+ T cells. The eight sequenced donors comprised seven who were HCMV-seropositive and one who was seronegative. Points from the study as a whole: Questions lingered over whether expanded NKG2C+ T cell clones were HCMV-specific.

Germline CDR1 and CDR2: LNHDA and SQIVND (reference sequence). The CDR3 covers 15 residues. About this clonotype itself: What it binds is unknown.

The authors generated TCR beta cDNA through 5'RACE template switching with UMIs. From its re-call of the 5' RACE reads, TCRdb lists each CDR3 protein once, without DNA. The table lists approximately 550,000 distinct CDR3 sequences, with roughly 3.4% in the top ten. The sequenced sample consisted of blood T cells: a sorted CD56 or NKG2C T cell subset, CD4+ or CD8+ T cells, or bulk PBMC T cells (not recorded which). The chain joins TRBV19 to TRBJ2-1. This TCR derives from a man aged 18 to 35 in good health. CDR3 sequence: CASSIPMSSYNEQFF.